A few counts support the clone carrying this T cell receptor (beta chain). Its antigen is still unknown. These data are taken from a study of T cell responses to AZD1222 COVID-19 vaccine. This CDR3 is 13 amino acids long. The ends were cut back, 5 bases at V and 2 bases at J, with 10 bases in the middle. Germline CDR1 and CDR2: MDHEN and SYDVKM. Only in-frame clones appear in the TCRdb table, and some are missing; sequencing was by immunoSEQ multiplex PCR. The data show 89,000 or so clones, just over 85% seen once. Overall study findings and caveats: Spike-specific TCR depth and breadth grew after two AZD1222 doses. Without day 14 samples, only post-peak T cell repertoires were studied. Recipients of AZD1222 seropositive at baseline numbered only 5 or 6.

The V and J genes are TRBV28 and TRBJ2-7; weak D call: TRBD2 (6 bases). Source: peripheral blood, taken 28 days after the second AZD1222 dose. The source is an adult who received the AZD1222 COVID-19 vaccine. DNA of the CDR3: TGTGCCAGCAGTCTCGGGACTCCCTACGAGCAGTACTTC. It yields the protein CASSLGTPYEQYF.